This is a list of T cell receptor beta chains from one sample in a study of response to subunit inactivated influenza vaccine. TCRdb re-derived calls from the RT-PCR reads in MiXCR, one entry per CDR3 protein. The sample lists about 540,000 distinct CDR3 sequences; approximately 22% were seen once. Separately, the same data were catalogued under a study of T cells expressing NK-cell markers.

The sequences come from CD4+ T cells sorted from PBMCs, collected 11 to 12 days after vaccination. These receptors originate from a man in his fifties or sixties who received an inactivated influenza vaccine. The CDR3 runs from the conserved cysteine through the conserved F or W. Each record gives: J gene, D gene, V gene, clone size, CDR3 protein, CDR3 DNA. A D gene is named only where the DNA matches it firmly. Size tells how often a clone was seen (once, few, many) or the class of an expanded clone, and some rows leave it out.

TRBJ1-2 | TRBD1 | TRBV7-3 | few | CASSPNRDRNYGYTF | TGTGCCAGCAGCCCAAACCGGGACAGGAACTATGGCTACACCTTC
TRBJ2-5 | TRBD1 | TRBV5-1 | many | CASSLDRAETQYF | TGTGCCAGCAGCTTAGACAGGGCGGAGACCCAGTACTTC
TRBJ2-2 | NA | TRBV4-2 | NA | CASSQDRGTLGELFF | TGTGCCAGCAGCCAAGATCGGGGCACTCTCGGGGAGCTGTTTTTT
TRBJ2-1 | TRBD2 | TRBV5-6 | few | CASSYRGGLTHNEQFF | TGTGCCAGCAGTTATCGCGGGGGGCTCACCCACAATGAGCAGTTCTTC
TRBJ1-3 | NA | TRBV20-1 | few | CSARDRPSGNTIYF | TGCAGTGCTAGAGATCGGCCCTCTGGAAACACCATATATTTT
TRBJ2-7 | TRBD1 | TRBV5-1 | few | CASSLRGTGEGYEQYF | TGCGCCAGCAGCTTGCGTGGGACAGGGGAGGGCTACGAGCAGTACTTC
TRBJ1-5 | NA | TRBV12-3/TRBV12-4 | few | CASSSSQPQHF | TGTGCCAGCAGTAGCAGCCAGCCCCAGCATTTT
TRBJ1-4 | NA | TRBV25-1 | NA | CASSRGGEKLFF | TGTGCCAGCAGTCGGGGGGGTGAAAAACTGTTTTTT
TRBJ1-6 | NA | TRBV28 | NA | CASGYSSSPLHF | TGTGCCAGCGGATACAGTAGTTCACCCCTCCACTTT
TRBJ2-1 | TRBD1 | TRBV6-2/TRBV6-3 | once | CASRRVRDRIYNEQFF | TGTGCCAGCAGACGAGTGCGGGACAGGATCTACAATGAGCAGTTCTTC
TRBJ1-5 | TRBD1 | TRBV20-1 | many | CSAHPGQVNQPQHF | TGCAGTGCCCACCCGGGACAGGTCAATCAGCCCCAGCATTTT
TRBJ2-7 | NA | TRBV5-1 | NA | CASSLGIVGLSYEQYF | TGCGCCAGCAGCTTGGGAATCGTCGGCCTCTCCTACGAGCAGTACTTC
TRBJ2-7 | TRBD1 | TRBV28 | NA | CASSFPDRGGYEQYF | TGTGCCAGCAGTTTCCCGGACAGGGGCGGCTACGAGCAGTACTTC
TRBJ2-2 | NA | TRBV5-1 | few | CASSLAGPDTGELFF | TGCGCCAGCAGCTTGGCTGGTCCGGACACCGGGGAGCTGTTTTTT
TRBJ2-6 | NA | TRBV18 | NA | CASSGGTADSGANVLTF | TGTGCCAGCTCAGGGGGGACGGCCGACTCTGGGGCCAACGTCCTGACTTTC
TRBJ2-7 | TRBD2 | TRBV20-1 | NA | CSALTSVTYEQYF | TGCAGTGCCCTGACTAGCGTAACCTACGAGCAGTACTTC
TRBJ2-1 | TRBD1 | TRBV20-1 | NA | CSATGPGQGTNNEQFF | TGCAGTGCAACAGGACCGGGACAGGGGACCAACAATGAGCAGTTCTTC
TRBJ2-1 | NA | TRBV12-3/TRBV12-4 | many | CASSFVFGGRGYEQFF | TGTGCCAGCAGTTTCGTTTTCGGAGGCAGGGGTTATGAGCAGTTCTTC
TRBJ1-5 | NA | TRBV6-2/TRBV6-3 | NA | CASSPGRLKDQPQHF | TGTGCCAGCAGTCCGGGCAGACTTAAAGATCAGCCCCAGCATTTT
TRBJ2-5 | TRBD1 | TRBV4-3 | few | CASSQGDRPQETQYF | TGCGCCAGCAGCCAAGGGGACAGGCCGCAAGAGACCCAGTACTTC
TRBJ1-5 | NA | TRBV6-6 | NA | CASRGDSNQPQHF | TGTGCCAGCAGGGGGGACAGCAATCAGCCCCAGCATTTT
TRBJ2-1 | NA | TRBV3-1 | NA | CASSQEFIVGDNEQFF | TGTGCCAGCAGCCAAGAGTTTATTGTGGGAGACAATGAGCAGTTCTTC
TRBJ1-1 | NA | TRBV18 | NA | CASSPAVRGGGPFF | TGTGCCAGCTCACCAGCAGTCCGGGGCGGCGGGCCTTTCTTT
TRBJ1-4 | NA | TRBV10-3 | NA | CAISESRDTYVATNEKLFF | TGTGCCATCAGTGAGTCGAGGGACACCTACGTTGCAACTAATGAAAAACTGTTTTTT
TRBJ2-2 | NA | TRBV6-5 | NA | CASSYSGLATSGELFF | TGTGCCAGCAGTTACTCGGGGCTAGCCACCTCCGGGGAGCTGTTTTTT
TRBJ2-7 | NA | TRBV29-1 | NA | CSVRDWSSYEQYF | TGCAGCGTTCGCGACTGGAGCTCCTACGAGCAGTACTTC
TRBJ2-2 | NA | TRBV11-2 | few | CASSLDYGLSGELFF | TGTGCCAGCAGCTTAGACTATGGTCTTAGCGGGGAGCTGTTTTTT
TRBJ1-2 | NA | TRBV11-2 | few | CASSSFDAGPRKTYGYTF | TGTGCCAGCAGCTCTTTCGACGCGGGACCTCGAAAGACCTATGGCTACACCTTC
TRBJ2-3 | TRBD1 | TRBV20-1 | NA | CSARPSGTEPTDTQYF | TGCAGTGCTAGACCCTCCGGGACAGAGCCTACAGATACGCAGTATTTT
TRBJ2-2 | NA | TRBV20-1 | NA | CSARGGSGTGELFF | TGCAGTGCAAGGGGTGGGAGCGGCACCGGGGAGCTGTTTTTT
TRBJ2-7 | TRBD2 | TRBV19 | few | CASSTSGKGYEQYF | TGTGCCAGTAGTACTAGCGGGAAGGGCTACGAGCAGTACTTC
TRBJ1-2 | TRBD1 | TRBV3-1 | NA | CASSPWDRAVNYGYTF | TGTGCCAGCAGCCCCTGGGACAGGGCGGTGAACTATGGCTACACCTTC
TRBJ1-4 | TRBD1 | TRBV12-3/TRBV12-4 | NA | CASSPGQAITVGEKLFF | TGTGCCAGCAGCCCGGGACAGGCCATAACCGTGGGAGAAAAACTGTTTTTT
TRBJ1-6 | NA | TRBV30 | NA | CAWNYGLGKSPLHF | TGTGCCTGGAACTACGGGCTGGGTAAATCACCCCTCCACTTT
TRBJ2-3 | NA | TRBV5-1 | NA | CASSYQGSLTDTQYF | TGCGCCAGCAGCTACCAGGGGTCCCTCACAGATACGCAGTATTTT
TRBJ2-5 | TRBD2 | TRBV7-9 | NA | CASSVGLLAEETQYF | TGTGCCAGCAGCGTCGGATTACTAGCGGAAGAGACCCAGTACTTC
TRBJ1-2 | TRBD1 | TRBV20-1 | NA | CSAGTGSNYGYTF | TGCAGTGCCGGGACAGGGTCTAACTATGGCTACACCTTC
TRBJ2-5 | NA | TRBV12-3/TRBV12-4 | NA | CASSLRAEETQYF | TGTGCCAGCAGTTTAAGGGCAGAAGAGACCCAGTACTTC
TRBJ2-5 | NA | TRBV28 | few | CASSPATGRTETQYF | TGTGCCAGCAGTCCCGCGACAGGTCGTACAGAGACCCAGTACTTC
TRBJ1-4 | NA | TRBV2 | few | CASSEDLPQLFF | TGTGCCAGCAGTGAGGACCTCCCCCAACTGTTTTTT
TRBJ2-6 | NA | TRBV6-5 | NA | CASSYDPDSYPSGANVLTF | TGTGCCAGCAGTTACGATCCGGACAGCTACCCCTCTGGGGCCAACGTCCTGACTTTC
TRBJ2-7 | NA | TRBV28 | many | CASSLGRVYEQYF | TGTGCCAGCAGCTTAGGCAGGGTCTACGAGCAGTACTTC
TRBJ2-5 | NA | TRBV11-1 | NA | CASSLAPRLANQETQYF | TGTGCCAGCAGCTTAGCCCCACGGCTAGCGAACCAAGAGACCCAGTACTTC